The clone carrying this T cell receptor (beta chain) was seen only a few times. Antigen unknown. V was pared by 0 bases and J by 1 base, with 10 bases between. Germline V gene sequence: CDR1 SGHNT, CDR2 YYREEE (reference sequence). This CDR3 is 15 amino acids long. Amplification yielded TCR beta CDR3 regions, with RNA transcripts as the source. An initial round of RT-PCR targeting the TCR CDR3 relied on the HTBI primer set. TCRdb passed the multiplex PCR reads through MiXCR, listing each CDR3 protein once. The sample consists of 600,000 or so distinct CDR3 sequences, around 15% of them appearing once. The sample is drawn from a study of T cells in Graves' hyperthyroidism and ophthalmopathy. Study results and limitations: A model of 13 V-J features distinguished ophthalmopathy from stable hyperthyroidism.

This chain uses TRBV5-4 with TRBJ2-5; D is unresolved. This clonotype was obtained from a woman in her fifties or sixties with Graves' ophthalmopathy. The sequenced sample was blood. CDR3: CASSLAKASQETQYF. The CDR3 DNA is TGTGCCAGCAGCTTGGCCAAGGCCAGCCAAGAGACCCAGTACTTC.